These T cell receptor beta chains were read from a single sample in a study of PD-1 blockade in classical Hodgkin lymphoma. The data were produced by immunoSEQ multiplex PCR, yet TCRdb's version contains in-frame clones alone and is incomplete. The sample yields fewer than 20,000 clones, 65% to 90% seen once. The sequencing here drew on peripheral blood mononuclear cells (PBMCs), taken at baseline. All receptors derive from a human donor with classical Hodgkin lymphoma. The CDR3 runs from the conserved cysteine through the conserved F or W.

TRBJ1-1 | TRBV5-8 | CASSRTRGLGLSF
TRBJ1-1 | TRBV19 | CASSISAFNTEAFF
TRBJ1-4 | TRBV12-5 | CASGPTGWGISPTNEKLFF
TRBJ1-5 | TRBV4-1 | CASSQDAENQPQHF
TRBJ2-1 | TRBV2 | CASSESQTVYNEQFF
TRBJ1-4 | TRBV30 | CAWSETVIGGEKLFF
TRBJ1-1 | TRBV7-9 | CAGRPYLYLLNTEAFF
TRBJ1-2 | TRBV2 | CASSAWGGNYGYTF
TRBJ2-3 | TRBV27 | CASSLSGSLTDTQYF
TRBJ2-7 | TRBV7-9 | CASSLGSRTYEQYF
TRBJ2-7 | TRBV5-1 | CASSWGASSYEQYF
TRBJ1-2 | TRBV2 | CASSEAAGTATRYGYTF
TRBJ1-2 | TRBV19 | CASRRGRDPYGYTF
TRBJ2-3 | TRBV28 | CASSAQGKGSGDTQYF
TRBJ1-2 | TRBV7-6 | CASSNDYGYTF
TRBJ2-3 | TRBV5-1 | CASRVYGADTQYF
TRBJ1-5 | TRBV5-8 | CASRREGRLGNQPQHF
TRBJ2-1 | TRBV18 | CASSPYQQGSYNEQFF
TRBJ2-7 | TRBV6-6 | CASSYMGGGDEQYF
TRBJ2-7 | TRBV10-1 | CASSSNRMTYEQYF
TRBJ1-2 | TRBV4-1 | CASSQGTGMGSGYTF
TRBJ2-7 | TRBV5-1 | CASSPRQDYSYEQYF
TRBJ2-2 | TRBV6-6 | CASRQRTGELFF
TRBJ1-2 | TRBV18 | CASSPSASESGGYTF
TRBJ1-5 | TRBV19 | CASSIGGRPYSNQPQHF
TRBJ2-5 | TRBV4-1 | CASSQDSKQTQYF
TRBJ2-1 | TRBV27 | CASRWTSGIPRPYNEQFF
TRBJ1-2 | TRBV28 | CASSIDRALYGYTF
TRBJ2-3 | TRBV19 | CASSPDRGTDTQYF
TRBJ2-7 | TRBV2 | CASRFHRDRSSYEQYF
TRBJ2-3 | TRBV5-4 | CASSLGTSGASIVNTQYF
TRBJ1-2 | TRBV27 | CASSQINNTGGDGYTF
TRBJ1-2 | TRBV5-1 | CASSSPDSYGYTF
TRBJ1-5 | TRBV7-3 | CASSLLTGVGEYSNQPQHF
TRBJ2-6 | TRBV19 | CASSQFAGIGLTGANVLTF
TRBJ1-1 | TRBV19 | CASQRTGVNEAFF
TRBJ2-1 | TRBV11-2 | CASSPLRGRAYNEQFF
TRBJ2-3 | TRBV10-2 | CASSEGSGGGGDTQYF
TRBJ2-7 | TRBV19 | CASSKGRSYEQYF
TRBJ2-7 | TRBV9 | CASSTGTGLYEQYF
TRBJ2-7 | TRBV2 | CASSRGTYEQYF
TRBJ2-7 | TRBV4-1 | CASSQGTSSYEQYF
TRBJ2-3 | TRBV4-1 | CASKMGLAGATDTQYF
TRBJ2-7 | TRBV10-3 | CATRSASHYEQYF
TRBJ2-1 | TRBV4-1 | CASSQDLGISYNEQFF
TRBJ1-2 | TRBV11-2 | CASSLDRGSSYGYTF
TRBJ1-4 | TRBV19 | CASSTWPRVANEKLFF
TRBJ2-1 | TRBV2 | CASSDFLVLRDLTHNEQFF
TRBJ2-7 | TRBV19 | CASSRGPTYEQYF
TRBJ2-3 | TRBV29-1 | CSVEWGDTQYF
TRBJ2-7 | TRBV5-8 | CASSLDYSSYEQYF
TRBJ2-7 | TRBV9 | CASSVGLAGGPYEQYF
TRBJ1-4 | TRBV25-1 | CASSKDRVGATNEKLFF
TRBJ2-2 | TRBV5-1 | CASSLDTFWGQLFF
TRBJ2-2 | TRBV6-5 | CASTYSAGGNGELFF
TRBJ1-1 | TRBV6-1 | CASSHRFGTEAFF
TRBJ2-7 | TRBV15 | CATSRVQGAKFHEQYF
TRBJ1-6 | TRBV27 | CASSFEGQRNSPLHF
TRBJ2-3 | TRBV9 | CASSRTKDTQYF